The 25 T cell receptor beta chains below come from one sample, sequenced in a study of cytotoxic CD8 clonotypes in ibrutinib-treated CLL. Repertoires were generated with immunoSEQ multiplex PCR, while TCRdb's copy carries only in-frame clones and drops some. The top ten hold roughly 6% of the sample, which has fewer than 400,000 clones, over 60% seen once. The sequencing used PBMCs, collected after 36 months of ibrutinib treatment. These receptors were obtained from a human donor with chronic lymphocytic leukemia.

The chain links TRBV9 to TRBJ2-1; the D is unclear. V was cut by 0 bases and J by 4 bases, with 14 bases left in between. The CDR3 spans 16 residues. CDR1 and CDR2 (germline): SGDLS, YYNGEE. CDR3 amino acids: CASSVATGRIYNEQFF. The CDR3, as DNA: TGTGCCAGCAGCGTAGCTACGGGCAGGATATACAATGAGCAGTTCTTC.

With respect to this clone: A junction end diverges from the germline sequence, so it may reflect a read error. The CDR3 DNA reads as TGTGCCAGCAGCTTGGGGGGGGGCCCCTACGATGAGCAGTTCTTC. Translating it yields CASSLGGGPYDEQFF. V usage is TRBV5-8 and J usage is TRBJ2-1; a weak D match, TRBD2 (7 bases). The CDR3 length is 15 residues. From germline, CDR1 is SGHTS and CDR2 YDEGEE.

The chain joins TRBV28 to TRBJ2-7, with D hard to call. This CDR3 is built from 15 residues. Germline V gives CDR1 MDHEN, CDR2 SYDVKM. Trimming pared 1 base from V and 3 bases from J, leaving 13 bases between. The CDR3 here is CASSLSTSLIYEQYF. CDR3 DNA: TGTGCCAGCAGTTTATCTACCTCCCTCATCTACGAGCAGTACTTC.

The V call is TRBV5-4, the J call TRBJ2-7; D gene ambiguous. From germline, CDR1 is SGHNT and CDR2 YYREEE (reference sequence). Trimming left V 2 bases short and J 7 bases short, with 10 bases between. The CDR3 spans 12 residues. The CDR3 region has the DNA TGTGCCAGCAGCTTAGGAGTGGGGGAGCAGTACTTC. Residues: CASSLGVGEQYF. The variable domain in full, with the rest retrieved from reference TRBV5-4 and TRBJ2-7, is ETGVTQSPTHLIKTRGQQVTLRCSSQSGHNTVSWYQQALGQGPQFIFQYYREEENGRGNFPPRFSGLQFPNYSSELNVNALELDDSALYLCASSLGVGEQYFGPGTRLTVT.

The CDR3 bases are TGTGCCAGTAGTATAGGGGACATTTTGTGGGCCGGGGAGCTGTTTTTT. Amino acid sequence: CASSIGDILWAGELFF. The chain joins TRBV19 to TRBJ2-2; tentative D call: TRBD1 (6 bases). The CDR3 consists of 16 residues. Germline V gene sequence: CDR1 LNHDA, CDR2 SQIVND (reference sequence). V was pared by 1 base and J by 6 bases, with 15 bases between.

The chain links TRBV6-1 to TRBJ1-1; no reliable D call. Deletions cut 2 bases from V and 3 bases from J, with 13 bases between. This CDR3 spans 15 amino acids. Germline V lookup: CDR1 MNHNS, CDR2 SASEGT. In DNA form, the CDR3 reads TGTGCCAGCAGTGAAACCCCAGGAGCCTACACTGAAGCTTTCTTT. Its protein product is CASSETPGAYTEAFF.

The V call is TRBV7-3, the J call TRBJ1-1, with TRBD1 matching over 8 bases. This CDR3 comprises 15 residues. Trimming at V came to 5 bases and at J to 2 bases, leaving 7 bases not matched to a gene. The germline V gene has CDR1 SGHTA and CDR2 FQGTGA. CDR3 DNA sequence: TGTGCCAGCAGCCCCAGTGGACAGGGCAACACTGAAGCTTTCTTT. It is translated as CASSPSGQGNTEAFF.

The genes are TRBV7-6 and TRBJ2-5; 14 bases line up with TRBD2. The CDR3 is 15 amino acids. Germline trimming cut 4 bases from V and 4 bases from J; bases unmatched to any gene: 2. Germline V gene data show CDR1 as SGHVS and CDR2 as FNYEAQ. CDR3 nucleotides: TGTGCCAGCAGCTGGGGGACTAGCGGGGGAGAGACCCAGTACTTC. Protein product: CASSWGTSGGETQYF.

The genes are TRBV28 and TRBJ2-5; 10 bases line up with TRBD2. This CDR3 comprises 14 residues. Trimming took 6 bases from V and 5 from J; bases not matched to a gene: 6. Germline lookup yields CDR1 MDHEN and CDR2 SYDVKM. The CDR3 region is CASRPTSGWETQYF. The CDR3 DNA reads TGTGCCAGCAGACCGACTAGCGGGTGGGAGACCCAGTACTTC.

The gene calls are TRBV7-2 and TRBJ2-5; D may be TRBD1 (6 bases). Germline values: CDR1 SGHTA, CDR2 FQGNSA. This CDR3 has 15 amino acids. The germline V and J ends were trimmed by 0 bases and 5 bases, with 13 bases remaining between them. CDR3 sequence: CASSLAGAGTETQYF. CDR3 DNA sequence: TGTGCCAGCAGCTTAGCGGGGGCAGGGACCGAGACCCAGTACTTC.

Of note for this clone: Distinct nucleotide sequences in the sample also encode this CDR3. This chain uses TRBV6-6 with TRBJ1-5; D ambiguous. CDR3 size: 13 residues. Germline V gene lookup returns CDR1 MNHNY and CDR2 SVGAGI (reference sequence). V was cut by 6 bases and J by 1 base, with 7 bases left in between. CDR3 DNA: TGTGCCAGCAGCCTGGGGAGCAATCAGCCCCAGCATTTT. Its translation: CASSLGSNQPQHF.

This clone was seen a few times. The J gene is TRBJ2-7, the V gene TRBV11-2; 10 nucleotides match TRBD1. V lost 4 bases to trimming and J lost 3 bases; unmatched junction nucleotides: 3. The CDR3 sequence is 14 residues long. Germline V gene sequence: CDR1 SGHAT, CDR2 FQNNGV. This chain's CDR3 is CASSSDRGIYEQYF. The CDR3 DNA follows: TGTGCCAGCAGCTCGGACAGGGGGATCTACGAGCAGTACTTC.

This rearrangement joins TRBV10-3 to TRBJ2-1, with 15 bases lining up with TRBD2. Germline CDR1 is ENHRY and CDR2 is SYGVKD. This CDR3 contains 14 residues. V lost 7 bases to trimming and J lost 7 bases; unmatched junction nucleotides: 2. The CDR3 coding sequence is TGTGCCATCAAAGGACTAGCGGGAGGGAATGAGCAGTTCTTC. Translating it yields CAIKGLAGGNEQFF.

This clone came up once. The V gene is TRBV11-2, the J gene TRBJ2-7; D possibly matches TRBD1 or TRBD2 (6 bases each). This CDR3 spans 15 amino acids. Deletions cut 6 bases from V and 0 bases from J, with 15 bases between. CDR1 SGHAT and CDR2 FQNNGV come from the germline V gene. CDR3 coding DNA: TGTGCCAGCAGTCCCGAAAGGGGGGTCTCCTACGAGCAGTACTTC. The encoded protein is CASSPERGVSYEQYF.

This clone was counted only a few times. This chain joins TRBV19 and TRBJ2-1; no definite D call. Trimming pared 5 bases from V and 3 bases from J, leaving 17 bases between. The CDR3 is 16 amino acids. Looked up from germline, CDR1 is LNHDA and CDR2 is SQIVND (reference sequence). The CDR3 sequence: CASSSLSAFNYNEQFF. The DNA of the CDR3 is TGTGCCAGTAGTTCCCTGAGTGCGTTTAACTACAATGAGCAGTTCTTC.

The V call is TRBV7-9, the J call TRBJ2-1, with TRBD2 matching over 9 bases. V lost 5 bases, J lost 10 bases, and 9 bases stayed unmatched. Germline loops: CDR1 SEHNR, CDR2 FQNEAQ (reference sequence). The CDR3 sequence is 14 residues long. The CDR3 reads CASSPDGSGREQFF. CDR3 in DNA: TGTGCCAGCAGCCCAGACGGGAGCGGGAGGGAGCAGTTCTTC.

V usage is TRBV6-5 and J usage is TRBJ2-2; 8 nucleotides line up with TRBD2. Germline CDR1 is MNHEY and CDR2 is SVGAGI. The trim removed 6 bases at V and 5 bases at J, leaving 8 bases unmatched. The CDR3 totals 15 residues. The chain's CDR3 is CASRAPSGWTGELFF. The CDR3 bases are TGTGCCAGCAGAGCCCCTAGCGGGTGGACCGGGGAGCTGTTTTTT.

This clone occurred a few times. J is TRBJ2-7 and V is TRBV27; TRBD1 agrees at 10 bases. From germline, CDR1 is MNHEY and CDR2 SMNVEV (reference sequence). V shed 8 bases, J shed 4 bases, and the junction held 8 bases outside the gene matches. This CDR3 spans 14 amino acids. In nucleotides, the CDR3 is TGTGCCAGCGCCATTGGGGGACAGGGGTACGAGCAGTACTTC. Protein: CASAIGGQGYEQYF.

The chain uses TRBV9 and TRBJ2-1, with 10 bases lining up with TRBD2. The CDR3 has 15 amino acids. CDR1 and CDR2 from the germline V gene are SGDLS and YYNGEE. V shed 4 bases, J shed 4 bases, and the junction held 5 bases outside the gene matches. CDR3 sequence (DNA): TGTGCCAGCAGCCCCGGGACTAGCGAATACAATGAGCAGTTCTTC. Encoded protein: CASSPGTSEYNEQFF.

This chain joins TRBV7-2 and TRBJ2-1, with D perhaps TRBD1 or TRBD2 (6 bases each). CDR1 is SGHTA and CDR2 is FQGNSA in the germline V gene. The CDR3 totals 14 residues. V was clipped by 4 bases and J by 7 bases, with 14 bases between them. This CDR3 is CASSSYGGYNEQFF. DNA of the CDR3: TGTGCCAGCAGCTCATACGGGGGCTATAATGAGCAGTTCTTC.

The V gene is TRBV9, the J gene TRBJ2-3; D is possibly TRBD2 (6 bases). V lost 0 bases and J 4 bases, leaving 15 bases between the germline ends. The germline CDR1 and CDR2 sequences are SGDLS and YYNGEE. There are 16 residues in the CDR3. The CDR3 sequence: CASSVGVGRRPDTQYF. CDR3 nucleotides: TGTGCCAGCAGCGTAGGGGTAGGGAGGAGGCCAGATACGCAGTATTTT. Variable domain in full (rest from reference TRBV9 and TRBJ2-3): DSGVTQTPKHLITATGQRVTLRCSPRSGDLSVYWYQQSLDQGLQFLIQYYNGEERAKGNILERFSAQQFPDLHSELNLSSLELGDSALYFCASSVGVGRRPDTQYFGPGTRLTVL.

This clone was counted only a few times. The V and J genes are TRBV2 and TRBJ1-1; D call uncertain. CDR3 length: 15 amino acids. The V gene's germline CDR1 is SNHLY and CDR2 FYNNEI. V shed 2 bases and J shed 4 bases, with 14 bases lying between them. The CDR3: CASSEIGGRLTEAFF. As DNA, the CDR3 is TGTGCCAGCAGTGAAATCGGTGGGCGGCTCACTGAAGCTTTCTTT.

This chain connects TRBV5-1 to TRBJ1-3; 7 nucleotides line up with TRBD1. CDR3 length: 15 amino acids. Unmatched junction bases numbered 2, after V lost 0 bases and J lost 2 bases. Per germline, CDR1 SGHRS and CDR2 YFSETQ. DNA for the CDR3: TGCGCCAGCAGCTTGGGACAGGGAACTGGAAACACCATATATTTT. This gives the protein CASSLGQGTGNTIYF. Full variable domain (rest looked up from reference TRBV5-1 and TRBJ1-3): KAGVTQTPRYLIKTRGQQVTLSCSPISGHRSVSWYQQTPGQGLQFLFEYFSETQRNKGNFPGRFSGRQFSNSRSEMNVSTLELGDSALYLCASSLGQGTGNTIYFGEGSWLTVV.

The rearrangement joins TRBV5-6 to TRBJ2-3; 8 nucleotides line up with TRBD1. The CDR3 length is 17 residues. The trim removed 3 bases at V and 0 bases at J, leaving 9 bases unmatched. Germline V CDR1 and CDR2: SGHDT, YYEEEE. The CDR3 region has the DNA TGTGCCAGCAGCTCCTTCAGGGGGCCCGAGAGCACAGATACGCAGTATTTT. It specifies CASSSFRGPESTDTQYF.

The rearrangement uses TRBV29-1 and TRBJ1-1; a possible D gene is TRBD1 (6 bases). Trimming took 2 bases from V and 3 from J, leaving 13 bases between them. The CDR3 has 14 residues. Looked up from germline, CDR1 is SQVTM and CDR2 is ANQGSEA. This chain's CDR3 is CSVEKAGADTEAFF. The CDR3 DNA sequence: TGCAGCGTTGAAAAGGCAGGGGCGGACACTGAAGCTTTCTTT.